The rows below give T cell receptor beta chains drawn from one sample of a study of blood T cells in healthy people across ages. TCRdb called the 5' RACE reads again in MiXCR, with one record for every CDR3 protein. Here the sample spans about 1.4 million distinct CDR3 sequences, approximately 60% being singletons. Sequenced sample: blood. The receptor source for this set is a man aged 18 to 29 in good health. Each CDR3 is given without its conserved first and last residue. Each record gives: V gene, D gene, clone size, CDR3 protein. A D gene is named only where the DNA matches it firmly. Expanded clones are given a class, and other clones once, few, many or no size at all.

V: TRBV7-2; D: -; size: -; CDR3: ASSRGGDAYSNQPQH
V: TRBV7-7; D: TRBD2; size: -; CDR3: ASSFASGPAETQY
V: TRBV7-9; D: TRBD1; size: -; CDR3: ASSYIRQGPRTRYTDTQY
V: TRBV5-6; D: -; size: -; CDR3: ASSLRSSNTDTQY
V: TRBV4-1; D: TRBD2; size: -; CDR3: ASSRNSGSMDKQY
V: TRBV6-1; D: -; size: few; CDR3: ASSESNTQY
V: TRBV10-3; D: TRBD2; size: -; CDR3: AIRNGTSGTYEQY
V: TRBV6-4; D: TRBD1; size: -; CDR3: ASSDGIGTVYNEQF
V: TRBV5-1; D: -; size: few; CDR3: ASSLVVTGTYNEQF
V: TRBV12-5; D: TRBD2; size: -; CDR3: ASGPGYPRGDIQY
V: TRBV20-1; D: -; size: -; CDR3: SARDSQHRANQPQH
V: TRBV27; D: TRBD2; size: -; CDR3: ASSQIAGGFHEQF
V: TRBV7-2; D: -; size: -; CDR3: AGSLGQGLGGYT
V: TRBV3-1; D: -; size: -; CDR3: ASSLDLGSSGANVLT
V: TRBV5-1; D: TRBD2; size: few; CDR3: ASSLDERGGTDTQY
V: TRBV18; D: TRBD1; size: -; CDR3: ASSPRDRGPYNEQF
V: TRBV4-1; D: TRBD1; size: few; CDR3: ASSQDGTGASETQY
V: TRBV29-1; D: -; size: many; CDR3: SVDVSGANVLT
V: TRBV7-9; D: -; size: -; CDR3: ASSPEGPRLAKNIQY
V: TRBV25-1; D: -; size: -; CDR3: ASRGGGSTEAF
V: TRBV15; D: -; size: -; CDR3: ATEPGQLMNTEAF
V: TRBV7-9; D: -; size: -; CDR3: ASSLVGLGNTEAF
V: TRBV20-1; D: -; size: -; CDR3: SARDWGESRGRTDTQY
V: TRBV4-3; D: -; size: few; CDR3: ASSQDRYGGTAGANVLT
V: TRBV4-3; D: -; size: once; CDR3: ASSQDPGEARDYT
V: TRBV7-9; D: -; size: -; CDR3: ASSLAGLRLIDGYT
V: TRBV6-2/TRBV6-3; D: TRBD1; size: few; CDR3: ASQGAETQY
V: TRBV20-1; D: -; size: -; CDR3: SARDIWSGGYT
V: TRBV6-5; D: TRBD2; size: -; CDR3: ASSYRASGKNIQY
V: TRBV18; D: TRBD2; size: -; CDR3: ASSPSEDDWGGVAKNIQY
V: TRBV9; D: -; size: once; CDR3: ASSVYTYNEQF
V: TRBV20-1; D: -; size: -; CDR3: SARDFSRGRSYEQY
V: TRBV12-3/TRBV12-4; D: -; size: -; CDR3: ASGWRDTEAF
V: TRBV7-8; D: -; size: -; CDR3: ASSLGSSIGVGYEQY
V: TRBV10-3; D: TRBD2; size: -; CDR3: ATRLAVEMNEQF
V: TRBV12-3/TRBV12-4; D: TRBD1; size: many; CDR3: ASSPQGRETQY
V: TRBV14; D: -; size: -; CDR3: ASSQGRWVSEAF